This T cell receptor (beta chain) was documented in a study of blood T cell repertoires in COVID-19. The CDR3 is 14 residues long. Germline V gene sequence: CDR1 MGHDK, CDR2 SYGVNS. Libraries were prepared by immunoSEQ multiplex PCR; TCRdb keeps only in-frame clonotypes and omits some of them. The data contain over 30,000 clones, around 77% of them seen just once; the ten biggest clones take up 30% to 40%. Notes on this clone: At one end, the junction sequence differs from germline, possibly due to a read error.

The material sequenced was peripheral blood. The V and J genes are TRBV25-1 and TRBJ1-1; possible D gene TRBD1, 5 bases. The TCR was taken from a man older than 75 with active or convalescent COVID-19. DNA of the CDR3: TGTGCCAGCACTGAAAAGGGGCTCAACACTGAAGCTTTCTTT. This gives the protein CASTEKGLNTEAFF.